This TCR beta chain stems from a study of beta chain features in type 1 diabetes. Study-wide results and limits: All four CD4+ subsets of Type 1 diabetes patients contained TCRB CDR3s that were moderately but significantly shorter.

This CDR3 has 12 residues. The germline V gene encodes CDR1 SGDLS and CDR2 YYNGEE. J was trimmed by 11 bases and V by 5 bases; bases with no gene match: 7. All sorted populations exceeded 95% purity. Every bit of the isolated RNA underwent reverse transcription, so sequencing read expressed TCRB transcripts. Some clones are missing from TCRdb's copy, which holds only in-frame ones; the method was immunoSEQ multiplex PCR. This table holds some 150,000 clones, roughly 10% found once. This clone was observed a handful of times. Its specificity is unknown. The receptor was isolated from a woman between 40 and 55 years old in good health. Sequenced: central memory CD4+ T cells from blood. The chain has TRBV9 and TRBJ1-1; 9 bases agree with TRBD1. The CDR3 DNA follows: TGTGCCAGCAGGGGACAGGGTGGAAGGGCTTTCTTT. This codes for CASRGQGGRAFF.